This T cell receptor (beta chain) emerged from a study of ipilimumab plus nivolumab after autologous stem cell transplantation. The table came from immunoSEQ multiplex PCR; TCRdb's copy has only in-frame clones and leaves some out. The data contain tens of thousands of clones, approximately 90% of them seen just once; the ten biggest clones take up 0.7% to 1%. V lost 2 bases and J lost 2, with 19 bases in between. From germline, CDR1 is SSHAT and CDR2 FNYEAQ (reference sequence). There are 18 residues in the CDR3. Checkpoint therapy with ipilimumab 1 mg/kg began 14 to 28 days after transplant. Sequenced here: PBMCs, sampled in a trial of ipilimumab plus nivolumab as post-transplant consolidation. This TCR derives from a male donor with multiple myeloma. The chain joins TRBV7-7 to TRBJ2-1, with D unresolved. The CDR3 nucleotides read TGTGCCAGCAGCTTATTCGGAATGGTAGCCAATACCTACAATGAGCAGTTCTTC. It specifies CASSLFGMVANTYNEQFF.